The 28 T cell receptor beta chains below come from one sample, sequenced in a study of STAT5B mutations in CD4+ large granular lymphocyte leukemia (dated by TCRdb to between 2022 and 2023). Libraries were constructed by the immunoSEQ multiplex PCR assay. The table comes from immuneACCESS by way of TCRdb, which keeps in-frame sequences with V and J called. Part of the clones is missing from these tables; in studies checked, under half for an unresolved V gene and the rest for unknown reasons. The sample yields more than 25,000 clones; 78% were counted once. The top ten hold less than 1.3% of the sample. Sequencing was performed on CD4+ T cells from blood buffy coats. The source is a human donor in good health.

This chain links TRBV29-1 with TRBJ2-3, with 11 bases that match TRBD2. Unmatched junction bases numbered 6, after V lost 6 bases and J lost 4 bases. Germline assignment: CDR1 SQVTM and CDR2 ANQGSEA. This CDR3 region has 14 residues. The CDR3 nucleotides are TGCAGCGTCAACCTAGCGGGGGGCGCAGATACGCAGTATTTT. Its translation is CSVNLAGGADTQYF.

Remarks on this clone: A junction end diverges from the germline sequence, so it may reflect a read error. The J gene is TRBJ2-1, the V gene TRBV18; no firm D call. The CDR3 has 15 amino acids. From germline, CDR1 is KGHSH and CDR2 LQKENI. CDR3 loop: CASSPRFSSYNEQFF. The CDR3 DNA sequence: TGTGCCAGCTCCCCACGGTTTAGCTCCTACAATGAGCAGTTCTTC. The entire variable domain, with the rest obtained from reference TRBV18 and TRBJ2-1, is as follows: NAGVMQNPRHLVRRRGQEARLRCSPMKGHSHVYWYRQLPEEGLKFMVYLQKENIIDESGMPKERFSAEFPKEGPSILRIQQVVRGDSAAYFCASSPRFSSYNEQFFGPGTRLTVL.

V and J are TRBV4-2 and TRBJ2-5; D remains unclear. Between the trimmed V and J ends, which lost 3 bases and 2 bases, there was a span of 13 bases. Looked up from germline, CDR1 is LGHNA and CDR2 is YNFKEQ. The CDR3 covers 15 residues. CDR3 nucleotide sequence: TGTGCCAGCAGCCAGAGTGGGTCAGAGCAAGAGACCCAGTACTTC. Its protein product is CASSQSGSEQETQYF.

In this sample, this clone turned up once. The chain is built from TRBV5-1 and TRBJ2-7; no clear D gene. Germline CDR1 is SGHRS and CDR2 is YFSETQ. CDR3 length equals 15 residues. V was pared by 4 bases and J by 0 bases, with 14 bases between. The CDR3 nucleotides are TGCGCCAGCAGCCCAGGACGGACGAGCTCCTACGAGCAGTACTTC. Residues: CASSPGRTSSYEQYF. Supplemented by reference TRBV5-1 and TRBJ2-7, the full variable domain reads KAGVTQTPRYLIKTRGQQVTLSCSPISGHRSVSWYQQTPGQGLQFLFEYFSETQRNKGNFPGRFSGRQFSNSRSEMNVSTLELGDSALYLCASSPGRTSSYEQYFGPGTRLTVT.

This sequence joins TRBV5-1 and TRBJ2-2; D unresolved. CDR3 length: 16 amino acids. Germline CDR1 is SGHRS and CDR2 is YFSETQ. V was clipped by 3 bases and J by 0 bases, with 12 bases between them. The CDR3 nucleotides read TGCGCCAGCAGCTCAGTCGCCGCCTCGAACACCGGGGAGCTGTTTTTT. This gives the protein CASSSVAASNTGELFF. The full variable domain, completed using reference TRBV5-1 and TRBJ2-2, is KAGVTQTPRYLIKTRGQQVTLSCSPISGHRSVSWYQQTPGQGLQFLFEYFSETQRNKGNFPGRFSGRQFSNSRSEMNVSTLELGDSALYLCASSSVAASNTGELFFGEGSRLTVL.

This clone has a handful of counts. This rearrangement joins TRBV7-9 to TRBJ2-7; D uncertain. The CDR3 is 11 amino acids. Germline-derived CDR1 and CDR2 are SEHNR and FQNEAQ (reference sequence). V lost 4 bases to trimming and J lost 4 bases, with 5 bases between them. CDR3 nucleotides: TGTGCCAGCAGCTCGCAATACGAGCAGTACGTC. Translating gives CASSSQYEQYV.

This chain links TRBV5-1 with TRBJ1-3, with TRBD1 identical over 9 bases. With 7 bases clipped from V and 8 bases from J, the junction kept 10 bases outside the gene matches. The CDR3 loop spans 14 amino acids. The germline V gene encodes CDR1 SGHRS and CDR2 YFSETQ. The CDR3 bases are TGCGCCAGCGGAAAAACAGGGGGCGAGGACACCATATATTTT. It yields the protein CASGKTGGEDTIYF.

The chain combines TRBV11-3 with TRBJ1-1, with TRBD1 identical over 7 bases. V lost 0 bases and J lost 0; bases outside the gene matches: 7. Looked up from germline, CDR1 is SGHNT and CDR2 is YENEEA. The CDR3 is made up of 17 amino acids. CDR3 nucleotide sequence: TGTGCCAGCAGCTTAGATAGCACAGGGGTGGTGAACACTGAAGCTTTCTTT. Amino acids: CASSLDSTGVVNTEAFF.

The chain is built from TRBV11-2 and TRBJ2-1; possible D gene TRBD2, 5 bases. This CDR3 is 15 amino acids long. The V and J ends lost 4 bases and 5 bases respectively, with 15 bases between them. Germline lookup yields CDR1 SGHAT and CDR2 FQNNGV. The CDR3 DNA follows: TGTGCCAGCAGCTCGAACCTGCTAGCTCACAATGAGCAGTTCTTC. Translating gives CASSSNLLAHNEQFF.

V gene TRBV7-2 combines with J gene TRBJ1-2, with TRBD1 matching 9 bases. Per the germline V gene, CDR1 is SGHTA and CDR2 is FQGNSA. The CDR3 is 14 amino acids. With 5 bases clipped from V and 0 bases from J, the junction kept 1 base outside the gene matches. Here the CDR3 reads CASSGTGSNYGYTF. In nucleotides, the CDR3 is TGTGCCAGCAGCGGGACAGGGTCTAACTATGGCTACACCTTC.

This chain connects TRBV7-9 to TRBJ2-5; unclear D gene. CDR1 and CDR2 (germline): SEHNR, FQNEAQ (reference sequence). The CDR3 loop spans 15 amino acids. Trimming shortened V by 5 bases and J by 5 bases, and 18 bases separated the two germline ends. CDR3 sequence reads: CASSPQGPYLETQYF. CDR3 bases: TGTGCCAGCAGCCCACAAGGACCGTACTTGGAGACCCAGTACTTC. The variable domain in full, completed from reference TRBV7-9 and TRBJ2-5, reads DTGVSQNPRHKITKRGQNVTFRCDPISEHNRLYWYRQTLGQGPEFLTYFQNEAQLEKSRLLSDRFSAERPKGSFSTLEIQRTEQGDSAMYLCASSPQGPYLETQYFGPGTRLLVL.

The genes are TRBV27 and TRBJ1-5; D ambiguous. The CDR3 spans 15 residues. Germline CDR1 is MNHEY and CDR2 is SMNVEV (reference sequence). V shed 6 bases and J shed 5 bases, with 17 bases lying between them. CDR3 region: CASSYIPFRDQPQHF. In DNA form, the CDR3 reads TGTGCCAGCAGCTATATACCCTTTCGGGATCAGCCCCAGCATTTT.

This chain uses TRBV11-2 with TRBJ2-2; 10 bases line up with TRBD2. Per the germline V gene, CDR1 is SGHAT and CDR2 is FQNNGV. CDR3 length: 15 residues. J lost 9 bases, V lost 0 bases, and 4 bases had no gene match. The CDR3 DNA reads as TGTGCCAGCAGCTTAGAAAGAGCGGGGGGGCGGGAGCTGTTTTTT. This codes for CASSLERAGGRELFF. The variable domain in full, with the rest retrieved from reference TRBV11-2 and TRBJ2-2, is EAGVAQSPRYKIIEKRQSVAFWCNPISGHATLYWYQQILGQGPKLLIQFQNNGVVDDSQLPKDRFSAERLKGVDSTLKIQPAKLEDSAVYLCASSLERAGGRELFFGEGSRLTVL.

The chain is built from TRBV11-2 and TRBJ1-6; D is unresolved. This CDR3 is 15 amino acids long. Trimming pared 6 bases from V and 5 bases from J, leaving 14 bases between. From germline, CDR1 is SGHAT and CDR2 FQNNGV. Here the CDR3 reads CASRRPFVNNSPLHF. CDR3 nucleotide sequence: TGTGCCAGCAGACGCCCCTTCGTTAATAATTCACCCCTCCACTTT.

In the case of this clone: At one of its ends the junction is not consistent with the germline gene, which may arise from a read error. Distinct nucleotide sequences in the sample also encode this CDR3. This chain joins TRBV30 and TRBJ1-5; D possibly corresponds to TRBD1 (6 bases). There are 14 residues in the CDR3. From germline, CDR1 is GTSNPN and CDR2 SVGIG (reference sequence). The CDR3 region is CAWSAGDSNQPQHF. The CDR3 bases are TGTGCCTGGAGTGCAGGGGATAGCAATCAGCCTCAGCATTTT.

The sample holds a few counts of this clone. The chain has TRBV10-3 and TRBJ1-4; D perhaps matches TRBD1 (6 bases). CDR3 size: 14 residues. Germline CDR1 reads ENHRY; CDR2 reads SYGVKD. Between the trimmed V and J ends, which lost 4 bases and 6 bases, there was a span of 12 bases. In DNA, the CDR3 is TGTGCCATCAGTGCCTCCAGGGGTGATGAAAAACTGTTTTTT. Its translation: CAISASRGDEKLFF.

The CDR3 region has the DNA TGTGCCAGTAGTATGGGGGACGCCAGCTCCTACGAGCAGTACTTC. It encodes CASSMGDASSYEQYF. The chain couples TRBV19 to TRBJ2-7; D is tentatively TRBD1 or TRBD2 (5 bases each). Germline V CDR1 and CDR2: LNHDA, SQIVND (reference sequence). The CDR3 is 15 amino acids. V dropped 3 bases and J dropped 0 bases, with 12 bases sitting between them.

About this clone: As the CDR3 is not closed by the conserved phenylalanine or tryptophan, this likely results from a read error. It is unclear where the CDR3 begins or ends on the DNA, so no DNA is shown, and the CDR3 is as TCRdb lists it. The chain carries TRBV10-1 and TRBJ1-2; the table's D call TRBD1 went unverified against the DNA. Per germline, CDR1 WNHNN and CDR2 SYGVQD (reference sequence). The CDR3 has 10 residues if both end residues are counted. The CDR3 region is CASSDKGAGM.

Only one count was recorded for this clone. V usage is TRBV28 and J usage is TRBJ1-1, with 8 bases lining up with TRBD1. Germline assignment: CDR1 MDHEN and CDR2 SYDVKM. The CDR3 spans 14 residues. Trimming cost V 5 bases and J 4 bases; bases outside gene matches: 6. CDR3 protein: CASSLRGRRTEAFF. CDR3 DNA: TGTGCCAGCAGTCTCAGGGGGCGCCGCACTGAAGCTTTCTTT.

The chain links TRBV28 to TRBJ1-5; 9 bases map to TRBD1. Germline trimming cut 4 bases from V and 5 bases from J; bases unmatched to any gene: 9. This CDR3 region has 16 residues. Germline V gives CDR1 MDHEN, CDR2 SYDVKM. CDR3 residues: CASSSRGDREDQPQHF. The CDR3 nucleotides read TGTGCCAGCAGTTCCAGGGGGGACAGGGAGGATCAGCCCCAGCATTTT.

The chain recombines TRBV28 with TRBJ2-1; 9 bases match TRBD2. CDR3 length equals 14 residues. V was clipped by 8 bases and J by 4 bases; unmatched bases: 6. The germline V gene has CDR1 MDHEN and CDR2 SYDVKM. The CDR3 loop reads CASLGGLAYNEQFF. CDR3 nucleotide sequence: TGTGCCAGCCTGGGGGGACTAGCTTACAATGAGCAGTTCTTC.

This clone occurred a few times. The V gene is TRBV7-2, the J gene TRBJ2-5; possible D gene TRBD1, 5 bases. Trimming cost V 5 bases and J 5 bases, with 12 bases left between them. This CDR3 is built from 13 residues. Looked up from germline, CDR1 is SGHTA and CDR2 is FQGNSA. In DNA, the CDR3 is TGTGCCAGCAGCCAGGGAAGGTTGGAGACCCAGTACTTC. The encoded protein is CASSQGRLETQYF.

The CDR3 bases are TGCGCCAGCATGGTCGCGGGAGTAAACGAGCAGTTCTTC. Encoded protein: CASMVAGVNEQFF. The chain has TRBV5-1 and TRBJ2-1, with TRBD2 identical over 7 bases. The CDR3 covers 13 residues. The J segment lost 10 bases and the V segment lost 6 bases, leaving 10 bases of the junction unmatched. CDR1 is SGHRS and CDR2 is YFSETQ in the germline V gene.

This clone turned up a few times. The rearrangement links TRBV7-9 to TRBJ1-4; D gene uncertain. V was clipped by 6 bases and J by 2 bases, with 13 bases between them. The germline CDR1 and CDR2 sequences are SEHNR and FQNEAQ (reference sequence). The CDR3 is made up of 15 amino acids. CDR3 amino acids: CASSRRTGTNEKLFF. The CDR3 coding sequence is TGTGCCAGCAGTCGAAGGACGGGCACTAATGAAAAACTGTTTTTT.

The chain uses TRBV7-9 and TRBJ2-7; possible D gene TRBD1, 5 bases. Germline values: CDR1 SEHNR, CDR2 FQNEAQ (reference sequence). The CDR3 length is 14 residues. V was trimmed by 3 bases and J by 0 bases, leaving 9 bases between them. The CDR3 region is CASSFQGNSYEQYF. As DNA, the CDR3 is TGTGCCAGCAGCTTTCAGGGCAACTCCTACGAGCAGTACTTC.

The V gene is TRBV5-4, the J gene TRBJ1-1; D uncertain. The CDR3 is 15 amino acids. V was cut by 0 bases and J by 0 bases, with 9 bases left in between. The germline gives CDR1 SGHNT, CDR2 YYREEE (reference sequence). This CDR3 is CASSLVSGMNTEAFF. CDR3 bases: TGTGCCAGCAGCTTGGTATCTGGGATGAACACTGAAGCTTTCTTT.

The chain links TRBV28 to TRBJ1-4; 9 nucleotides match TRBD1. The CDR3 has 13 amino acids. Germline trimming cut 7 bases from V and 6 bases from J; bases unmatched to any gene: 3. Germline V CDR1 and CDR2: MDHEN, SYDVKM. CDR3: CASTRTGDEKLFF. The CDR3 DNA follows: TGTGCCAGCACAAGGACAGGGGATGAAAAACTGTTTTTT.

This clone was seen more than once but under ten times. This chain uses TRBV6-1 with TRBJ1-4, with D perhaps matching TRBD1 (5 bases). The CDR3 runs to 15 residues. Per the germline V gene, CDR1 is MNHNS and CDR2 is SASEGT. V gave up 5 bases and J gave up 5 bases, with 15 bases separating them. The CDR3 protein is CASSPGASGNEKLFF. CDR3 DNA sequence: TGTGCCAGCAGTCCTGGGGCCTCGGGGAATGAAAAACTGTTTTTT.